The 2 T cell receptor beta chains reported below all come from one sample, sequenced in a study of blood T cell repertoires in COVID-19. Clones were read by immunoSEQ multiplex PCR, and TCRdb kept only the in-frame ones, dropping some. The data show around 200,000 clones, 78% seen once. The sample consisted of peripheral blood. The receptors here all came from a woman older than 75 with active or convalescent COVID-19.

This chain joins TRBV7-2 and TRBJ1-3; D is undetermined. The CDR3 extends over 15 amino acids. Trimming pared 3 bases from V and 3 bases from J, leaving 12 bases between. Germline V CDR1 and CDR2: SGHTA, FQGNSA. In DNA, the CDR3 is TGTGCCAGCAGCTTTGGGCAGTGGCGTGGAAACACCATATATTTT. Translated, it gives CASSFGQWRGNTIYF.

In this sample, this clone turned up a few times. The chain combines TRBV3-1 (or the pseudogene TRBV3-2) with TRBJ2-7; 10 bases are a match to TRBD1. CDR3 length: 15 amino acids. Trimming cost V 1 base and J 6 bases; bases outside gene matches: 6. Germline V gene lookup returns CDR1 LGHDT and CDR2 YNNKEL (reference sequence). Written as DNA, the CDR3 is TGTGCCAGCAGCCAAGGACAGGGGGCAGTTCCCGAGCAGTACTTC. It encodes CASSQGQGAVPEQYF.